In this sample, the clone carrying this T cell receptor beta chain turned up many times. Its antigen is still unknown. Unfractionated whole blood yielded the extracted total RNA. These data come from a study of human T cells and chemical hapten exposure. The overall study: Minor volume differences among pooled libraries chiefly drove per-sample TCR yield variation. Study-level findings and limits: No alteration of TCRs above 1 in 1000 frequency was seen with DPC sensitization.

Library construction involved attaching unique molecular identifiers to individual cDNA molecules, which allowed quantitative, reproducible TCR counting. In the original workflow: Sample-level TCR yields exhibited a median of roughly 96,000, with a range of about 20,000 to 700,000. TCRdb re-analysed the 5' RACE reads in MiXCR, keeping a single row per CDR3 protein. These V and J calls are TCRdb output, not the study's own analysis. Of approximately 150,000 distinct CDR3 sequences in the sample, about 4.3% are singletons; the top ten hold roughly 1.4%. The CDR3 consists of 16 residues. Looked up from germline, CDR1 is KGHDR and CDR2 is SFDVKD. V was clipped by 4 bases and J by 6 bases, with 18 bases between them.

This receptor was taken from a female donor in good health. The gene calls are TRBV24-1 and TRBJ2-1; D possibly matches TRBD1 or TRBD2 (5 bases each). The CDR3 reads CATSDPQAGGLNEQFF. The CDR3 DNA follows: TGTGCCACCAGTGACCCACAGGCCGGAGGCCTCAATGAGCAGTTCTTC.